Presented here are 21 T cell receptor beta chains from one specimen sequenced in a study of patients and donors after allogeneic stem cell transplantation. TCRdb recomputed calls from the RT-PCR reads with MiXCR, one row per CDR3 protein. The table lists 7,500 to 10,000 distinct CDR3 sequences, roughly 5.8% of them singletons. What was sequenced was blood, either unsorted or a sorted T cell fraction (not recorded which). These receptor sequences come from a human donor who was either an allogeneic HSCT recipient or a stem cell or donor lymphocyte infusion donor (not recorded which). It is not recorded whose cells these are; they may come from a transplant donor.

This clonotype was observed at least ten times. The chain is built from TRBV28 and TRBJ1-2, with TRBD1 matching over 12 bases. Germline-derived CDR1 and CDR2 are MDHEN and SYDVKM. This CDR3 contains 15 residues. Germline trimming cut 3 bases from V and 8 bases from J; bases unmatched to any gene: 7. Here the CDR3 reads CASSFLGQGAPGYTF. The CDR3, as DNA: TGTGCCAGCAGTTTCCTGGGACAGGGGGCGCCAGGCTACACCTTC.

The table lists this clonotype with many counts. The chain joins TRBV7-3 to TRBJ1-2; a possible D gene is TRBD1 (5 bases). CDR1 is SGHTA and CDR2 is FQGTGA in the germline V gene. The CDR3 spans 12 residues. The ends were cut back, 5 bases at V and 7 bases at J, with 11 bases in the middle. The CDR3 protein is CASSAQGSGYTF. CDR3 DNA: TGTGCCAGCAGCGCTCAGGGTTCTGGCTACACCTTC. Supplemented by reference TRBV7-3 and TRBJ1-2, the full variable domain reads GAGVSQTPSNKVTEKGKYVELRCDPISGHTALYWYRQSLGQGPEFLIYFQGTGAADDSGLPNDRFFAVRPEGSVSTLKIQRTERGDSAVYLCASSAQGSGYTFGSGTRLTVV.

In this sample, this clonotype turned up many times. The gene calls are TRBV6-5 and TRBJ1-6; tentative D call: TRBD1 (5 bases). This CDR3 is built from 15 residues. Trimming took 0 bases from V and 9 from J, leaving 12 bases between them. Germline V gives CDR1 MNHEY, CDR2 SVGAGI. DNA of the CDR3: TGTGCCAGCAGTTACTCGAAATGGAGGGGTTCACCCCTCCACTTT. This codes for CASSYSKWRGSPLHF.

The chain is built from TRBV5-1 and TRBJ2-5; D might be TRBD1 (6 bases). Germline CDR1 SGHRS, CDR2 YFSETQ. V dropped 0 bases and J dropped 3 bases, with 15 bases sitting between them. CDR3 length: 16 residues. DNA for the CDR3: TGCGCCAGCAGCTTGGCCGACAGGCCGGCGGAAGAGACCCAGTACTTC. Translated: CASSLADRPAEETQYF.

This clonotype was counted at least ten times. This sequence joins TRBV4-3 and TRBJ2-5; tentative D call: TRBD2 (5 bases). Germline CDR1 reads LGHNA; CDR2 reads YSLEER. V was pared by 4 bases and J by 5 bases, with 17 bases between. This CDR3 is built from 15 residues. CDR3 sequence: CASSPQVAGWETQYF. For the CDR3, the DNA is TGCGCCAGCAGCCCCCAGGTTGCGGGCTGGGAGACCCAGTACTTC.

This clonotype was counted many times. The rearrangement links TRBV25-1 to TRBJ2-2; D is uncertain. The V end was cut by 8 bases, the J end by 2 bases, with 12 bases between. In germline, CDR1 is MGHDK, CDR2 SYGVNS. The CDR3 covers 14 residues. CDR3 loop: CASSLGTNTGELFF. DNA for the CDR3: TGTGCCAGCTCGCTAGGAACCAACACCGGGGAGCTGTTTTTT.

This clonotype was recorded at least ten times. The V and J genes are TRBV28 and TRBJ2-5; possibly TRBD1 for D (6 bases). This CDR3 has 14 amino acids. V lost 2 bases to trimming and J lost 9 bases, with 16 bases between them. Germline V gene sequence: CDR1 MDHEN, CDR2 SYDVKM. The CDR3 loop is CASSLLQGRGAQYF. Written as DNA, the CDR3 is TGTGCCAGCAGTTTACTTCAGGGGAGAGGGGCCCAGTACTTC.

This clonotype occurred many times. This chain uses TRBV18 with TRBJ2-1; 9 nucleotides match TRBD2. CDR1 and CDR2 (germline): KGHSH, LQKENI. Trimming cost V 6 bases and J 4 bases; bases outside gene matches: 10. This CDR3 contains 16 residues. The chain's CDR3 is CASSASGGRVYNEQFF. In nucleotides, the CDR3 is TGTGCCAGCTCCGCTTCGGGCGGGAGGGTTTACAATGAGCAGTTCTTC.

This clonotype was counted at least ten times. This chain connects TRBV28 to TRBJ2-2; D is possibly TRBD1 (5 bases). With 8 bases removed from V and 2 bases from J, the gap between germline ends came to 9 bases. CDR3 length equals 13 residues. Germline CDR1 MDHEN, CDR2 SYDVKM. CDR3 in DNA: TGTGCCAGCTTAGGGGTAAACACCGGGGAGCTGTTTTTT. Translating gives CASLGVNTGELFF.

This clonotype was picked up a small number of times. This chain connects TRBV10-3 to TRBJ2-7; 12 bases agree with TRBD2. The junction had 4 bases not matched to a gene; V was cut back by 0 bases and J by 4 bases. This CDR3 comprises 16 residues. The germline V gene has CDR1 ENHRY and CDR2 SYGVKD. The CDR3 is CAISESNLAGGYEQYF. The CDR3 nucleotides are TGTGCCATCAGTGAGTCCAACCTAGCGGGAGGGTACGAGCAGTACTTC.

In this sample, this clonotype turned up many times. The rearrangement joins TRBV7-8 to TRBJ2-7; TRBD2 aligns across 12 bases. The J segment lost 2 bases and the V segment lost 5 bases, leaving 7 bases of the junction unmatched. This CDR3 is 16 amino acids long. CDR1 SGHVS and CDR2 FQNEAQ come from the germline V gene. The CDR3 is CASSPKTSGRTYEQYF. CDR3 nucleotides: TGTGCCAGCAGCCCCAAGACTAGCGGGAGAACCTACGAGCAGTACTTC.

Many counts were recorded for this clonotype. The V gene is TRBV19, the J gene TRBJ1-5, with 8 bases fitting TRBD1. The V and J ends lost 3 bases and 6 bases, in that order; junction bases with no gene match: 4. The CDR3 is 14 residues long. Germline assignment: CDR1 LNHDA and CDR2 SQIVND (reference sequence). Here the CDR3 DNA reads TGTGCCAGTAGTATCGCAGGGGGCGGTCAGCCCCAGCATTTT. This codes for CASSIAGGGQPQHF. The whole variable domain, filled in from reference TRBV19 and TRBJ1-5, reads DGGITQSPKYLFRKEGQNVTLSCEQNLNHDAMYWYRQDPGQGLRLIYYSQIVNDFQKGDIAEGYSVSREKKESFPLTVTSAQKNPTAFYLCASSIAGGGQPQHFGDGTRLSIL.

This clonotype appeared many times. The CDR3 region has the DNA TGTGCCAGCAACGGGAAGAGCTCCTACAATGAGCAGTTCTTC. It is translated as CASNGKSSYNEQFF. The chain links TRBV2 to TRBJ2-1; the D gene is possibly TRBD2 (5 bases). Trimming removed 7 bases at V and 0 bases at J, with 10 bases between. CDR1 is SNHLY and CDR2 is FYNNEI in the germline V gene. The length of the CDR3 is 14 residues. Complete variable domain (other parts from reference TRBV2 and TRBJ2-1): EPEVTQTPSHQVTQMGQEVILRCVPISNHLYFYWYRQILGQKVEFLVSFYNNEISEKSEIFDDQFSVERPDGSNFTLKIRSTKLEDSAMYFCASNGKSSYNEQFFGPGTRLTVL.

In its sample, this clonotype was seen a few times. The chain links TRBV2 to TRBJ2-3, with D unresolved. CDR1 is SNHLY and CDR2 is FYNNEI in the germline V gene. The CDR3 has 14 amino acids. With 1 base removed from V and 2 bases from J, the gap between germline ends came to 7 bases. Here the CDR3 DNA reads TGTGCCAGCAGTGAAGTGGCCGACACAGATACGCAGTATTTT. It codes for CASSEVADTDTQYF.

This rearrangement joins TRBV11-1 to TRBJ2-1; 8 bases align to TRBD2. CDR1 SGHAT and CDR2 FQDESV come from the germline V gene (reference sequence). V shed 1 base, J shed 1 base, and the junction held 3 bases outside the gene matches. The CDR3 loop spans 16 amino acids. CDR3 DNA sequence: TGTGCCAGCAGCTTAGATGGCGGGAGGTCCTACAATGAGCAGTTCTTC. It is translated as CASSLDGGRSYNEQFF.

By share, this clonotype ranks as medium-sized. The V gene is TRBV15, the J gene TRBJ1-5; 9 positions agree with TRBD1. Germline CDR1 and CDR2: LNHNV and YYDKDF (reference sequence). V lost 1 base to trimming and J lost 7 bases; unmatched junction nucleotides: 5. This CDR3 has 15 amino acids. The CDR3 loop is CATSRVQGARQPQHF. The CDR3 DNA sequence: TGTGCCACCAGCAGAGTACAGGGGGCAAGGCAGCCCCAGCATTTT.

The V call is TRBV27, the J call TRBJ2-3; the match to TRBD2 covers 8 bases. CDR1 is MNHEY and CDR2 is SMNVEV in the germline V gene (reference sequence). This CDR3 contains 13 residues. Trimming at V came to 7 bases and at J to 1 base, leaving 1 base not matched to a gene. CDR3 in amino acids: CASILAGTDTQYF. In DNA form, the CDR3 reads TGTGCCAGCATACTAGCGGGCACAGATACGCAGTATTTT.

By frequency in the sample, this clonotype is medium-sized. V gene TRBV5-1 combines with J gene TRBJ2-7, with D unresolved. In germline, CDR1 is SGHRS, CDR2 YFSETQ. The V end was cut by 4 bases, the J end by 3 bases, with 5 bases between. CDR3 size: 11 residues. In DNA, the CDR3 is TGCGCCAGCAGCACGGACTACGAGCAGTACTTC. Its translation: CASSTDYEQYF.

V is TRBV19 and J is TRBJ2-7, with TRBD2 matching over 8 bases. Germline CDR1 is LNHDA and CDR2 is SQIVND (reference sequence). V lost 6 bases, J lost 2 bases, and 3 bases stayed unmatched. CDR3 length: 13 amino acids. CDR3 sequence: CASSPTSAYEQYF. CDR3 in DNA: TGTGCCAGTAGCCCGACTAGCGCCTACGAGCAGTACTTC.

This clonotype was seen more than once but under ten times. This chain joins TRBV11-2 and TRBJ2-1, with 7 positions matching TRBD2. Germline-derived CDR1 and CDR2 are SGHAT and FQNNGV. The J segment lost 7 bases and the V segment lost 1 base, leaving 4 bases of the junction unmatched. The CDR3 runs 14 residues. CDR3 residues: CASSLAPSGNEQFF. Here the CDR3 DNA reads TGTGCCAGCAGCTTAGCCCCTAGCGGAAATGAGCAGTTCTTC.

This clonotype came up a few times. The junction departs from the called germline gene at one end, perhaps through a read error. The chain joins TRBV6-2 or TRBV6-3 to TRBJ2-4; D remains ambiguous. CDR1 and CDR2 (germline): MNHEY, SVGEGT. There are 17 residues in the CDR3. CDR3 nucleotides: TGTGCCAGCAGTTACCTGGGGAATACATTAGCCAAAAACATTCAGTATTTC. Protein: CASSYLGNTLAKNIQYF.